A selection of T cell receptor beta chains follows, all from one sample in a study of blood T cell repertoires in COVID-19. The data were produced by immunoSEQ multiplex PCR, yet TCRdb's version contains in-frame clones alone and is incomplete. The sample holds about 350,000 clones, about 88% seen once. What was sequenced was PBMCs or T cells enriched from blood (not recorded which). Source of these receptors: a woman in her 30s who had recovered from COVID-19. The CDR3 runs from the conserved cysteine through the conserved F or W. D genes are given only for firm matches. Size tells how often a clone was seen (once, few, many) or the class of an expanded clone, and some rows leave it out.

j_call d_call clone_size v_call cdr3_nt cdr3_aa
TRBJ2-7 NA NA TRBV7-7 TGTGCTAGCAGCTCTTCCCACCCCTGCATGGTTAAGAGGTACGAGCAGTACTTC CASSSSHPCMVKRYEQYF
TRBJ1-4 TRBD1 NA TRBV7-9 TGTGCCAGCAGCGCCAGGGGGACGAACTTTGAAAAACTGTTTTTT CASSARGTNFEKLFF
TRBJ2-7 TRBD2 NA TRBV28 TGTGCCAGCCGTGGGGCGGGGGACTCCTACGAGCAGTACTTC CASRGAGDSYEQYF
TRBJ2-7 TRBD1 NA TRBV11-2 TGTGCCAGCAGCTTAGGGGGACAGGGATCCTACGAGCAGTACTTC CASSLGGQGSYEQYF
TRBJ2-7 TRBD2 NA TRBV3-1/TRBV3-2 TGTGCCAGCAGCCAAGGACTAGCGGGAGTCCGATCCTACGAGCAGTACTTC CASSQGLAGVRSYEQYF
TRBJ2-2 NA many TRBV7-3 TGTGCCAGCAGCTCCTCTTCTGGCAGGGGAACCGGGGAGCTGTTTTTT CASSSSSGRGTGELFF
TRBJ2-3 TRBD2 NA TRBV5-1 TGCGCCAGCAGTCGTAGCGGGGTTGGCACAGATACGCAGTATTTT CASSRSGVGTDTQYF
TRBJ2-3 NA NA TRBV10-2 TGCGCCAGCAGTGAGAGTTTGGGAAGGGGAGATACGCAGTATTTT CASSESLGRGDTQYF
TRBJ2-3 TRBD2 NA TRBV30 TGTGCCTGGAGTAGCGGGGGAAGCACAGATACGCAGTATTTT CAWSSGGSTDTQYF
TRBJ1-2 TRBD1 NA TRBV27 TGTGCCAGCAGTGCGACAGGGGACTATGGCTACACCTTC CASSATGDYGYTF
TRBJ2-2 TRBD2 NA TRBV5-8 TGTGCCAGCAGTGTTCTAGCGGGGAGCACCGGGGAGCTGTTTTTT CASSVLAGSTGELFF
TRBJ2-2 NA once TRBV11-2 TGTGCCAGCAGCCGAGTACTCCGGGAGCTGTTTTTT CASSRVLRELFF
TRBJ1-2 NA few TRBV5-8 TGTGCCAGCAGCTGGACAGCCAATTTCTATGGCTACACCTTC CASSWTANFYGYTF
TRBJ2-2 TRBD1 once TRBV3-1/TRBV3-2 TGTGCCAGCAGCCACACAGGGGGTTGGAACGGGGAGCTGTTTTTT CASSHTGGWNGELFF
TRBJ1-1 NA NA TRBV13 TGTGCCAGCAGCTTAGAGGGGGGGCTGAGCACTGAAGCTTTCTTT CASSLEGGLSTEAFF
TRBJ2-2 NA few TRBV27 TGTGCCAGCAGTTTTCATAGTGTGGGGGCGCCGGTCGTAGCCGGGGAGCTGTTTTTT CASSFHSVGAPVVAGELFF
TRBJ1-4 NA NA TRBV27 TGTGCCAGCAGTTCGACCACTAGGACGGGAACTAATGAAAAACTGTTTTTT CASSSTTRTGTNEKLFF
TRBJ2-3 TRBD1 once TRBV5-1 TGCGCCAGCAGCTCGGACAGGGGGAGCACAGATACGCAGTATTTT CASSSDRGSTDTQYF
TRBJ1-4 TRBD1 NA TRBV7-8 TGTGCCAGCAGCTCAAATGAGGGGGCCCTATGGAGAGAAAAACTGTTTTTT CASSSNEGALWREKLFF
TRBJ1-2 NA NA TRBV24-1 TGTGCCACCAGTGATTCGACAGGCTACACCTTC CATSDSTGYTF
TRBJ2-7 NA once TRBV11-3 TGTGCCAGCAGCTTACCCCACCGGGACACCACCTACGAGCAGTACTTC CASSLPHRDTTYEQYF
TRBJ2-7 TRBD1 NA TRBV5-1 TGCGCCAGCAGCTTTGGGCCCAAGACAGGGGCTTTCTCCTACGAGCAGTACTTC CASSFGPKTGAFSYEQYF
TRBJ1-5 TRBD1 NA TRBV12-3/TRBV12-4 TGTGCCAGCAGAGCCACAGGGGTTCAGCCCCAGCATTTT CASRATGVQPQHF
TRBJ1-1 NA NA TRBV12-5 TGTGCTAGTGGTCTAAACGCGGGACCAGGCACTGAAGCTTTCTTT CASGLNAGPGTEAFF
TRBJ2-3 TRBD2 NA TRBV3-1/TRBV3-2 TGTGCCAGCAGCCCTTGGACTAGCGGGGGGGCTAGCACAGATACGCAGTATTTT CASSPWTSGGASTDTQYF
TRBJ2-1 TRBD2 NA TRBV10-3 TGTGCCATCAGGGGGACTAGCGGGAGCGTAGACTACAATGAGCAGTTCTTC CAIRGTSGSVDYNEQFF
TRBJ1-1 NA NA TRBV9 TGTGCCAGCAGCCCAATACAGGGATGGAACACTGAAGCTTTCTTT CASSPIQGWNTEAFF
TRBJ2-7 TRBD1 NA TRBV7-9 TGTGCCAGCAGCTTAGGGGGGGACAGGGCCCATACTAGCTCCTACGAGCAGTACTTC CASSLGGDRAHTSSYEQYF
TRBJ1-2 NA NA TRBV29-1 TGCAGCTCTCCCCGGGGCAGGACAGATATCATTGACTACACCTTC CSSPRGRTDIIDYTF
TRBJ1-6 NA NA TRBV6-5 TGTGCCAGCAGTCAGGAGGATTATTATAATTCACCCCTCCACTTT CASSQEDYYNSPLHF
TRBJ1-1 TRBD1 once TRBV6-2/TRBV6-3 TGTGCCAGCAGTCGTCGGGACAGGCGGTACACTGAAGCTTTCTTT CASSRRDRRYTEAFF
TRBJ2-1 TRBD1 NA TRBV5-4 TGTGCCTTCTTACAGGGGGCAGTGGGGGATGAGCAGTTCTTC CAFLQGAVGDEQFF
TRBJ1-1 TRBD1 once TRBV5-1 TGCGCCAGCAGCTTGGGCGGGACAGGGACGAACACTGAAGCTTTCTTT CASSLGGTGTNTEAFF
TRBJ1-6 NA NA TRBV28 TGTGCCAGCAGTAAGACGGACAGTCCCCTCCACTTT CASSKTDSPLHF
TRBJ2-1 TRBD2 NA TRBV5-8 TGTGCCAGCAGCCCCGGGCTAGCGGGAGGCATAGGGGACAATGAGCAGTTCTTC CASSPGLAGGIGDNEQFF